The 24 T cell receptor beta chains presented below share a single source sample, sequenced in a study of CD8 T cells in ankylosing spondylitis. General study results and limits: Roughly 8 highly homologous variants made up a TCR beta motif that seemed to typify ankylosing spondylitis blood.

No antigen is known for these receptors. TCRdb reanalysed the 5' RACE reads using MiXCR and keeps one entry per CDR3 protein. The sample contains roughly 700,000 distinct CDR3 sequences, around 20% of which appear only once. Sequenced sample: blood, either unsorted or a sorted T cell fraction (not recorded which). The receptors here all came from a male donor with ankylosing spondylitis.

This clonotype was seen repeatedly, ten times or more. This chain connects TRBV29-1 to TRBJ2-7; D gene uncertain. This CDR3 is 12 amino acids long. The V gene lost 4 bases and the J gene lost 2 bases, with 9 bases spanning the gap. Germline CDR1 is SQVTM and CDR2 is ANQGSEA. The CDR3 protein is CSVVAQPYEQYF. Here the CDR3 DNA reads TGCAGCGTTGTGGCGCAACCCTACGAGCAGTACTTC.

This clonotype was observed a few times. V and J are TRBV27 and TRBJ1-2, with D possibly TRBD1 on 6 matching bases. This CDR3 spans 13 amino acids. Trimming took off 3 bases at V and 7 bases at J, with 12 bases between the two ends. The V gene's germline CDR1 is MNHEY and CDR2 SMNVEV (reference sequence). CDR3 DNA: TGTGCCAGCAGTTTCACACAGGGTGCTGGCTACACCTTC. Translating it yields CASSFTQGAGYTF.

This clonotype was detected many times. The CDR3 DNA is TGTGCCAGCAGCCAACGGGAGGGAAATTCACCCCTCCACTTT. Translation gives CASSQREGNSPLHF. The chain couples TRBV3-1 to TRBJ1-6, with D uncertain. V lost 2 bases and J lost 7, with 9 bases in between. Germline V gives CDR1 LGHDT, CDR2 YNNKEL (reference sequence). The CDR3 runs 14 residues.

This clonotype was seen ten or more times. V and J are TRBV5-8 and TRBJ2-1; the D gene is possibly TRBD2 (5 bases). CDR1 is SGHTS and CDR2 is YDEGEE in the germline V gene. CDR3 length: 12 amino acids. Trimming stripped 0 bases from V and 7 bases from J, with 5 bases between. The CDR3 DNA reads TGTGCCAGCAGCTTGGGACTAAATGAGCAGTTCTTC. This sequence encodes CASSLGLNEQFF.

This clonotype was counted at least ten times. V gene TRBV12-3 or TRBV12-4 combines with J gene TRBJ2-2; a possible D gene is TRBD1 (6 bases). This CDR3 is built from 14 residues. V dropped 5 bases and J dropped 4 bases, with 11 bases sitting between them. The CDR3 nucleotides are TGTGCCAGCAGTCTGGGGGCAGTCACCGGGGAGCTGTTTTTT. This codes for CASSLGAVTGELFF.

The chain uses TRBV12-3 or TRBV12-4 and TRBJ2-7, with 9 bases identical to TRBD1. V gave up 5 bases and J gave up 0 bases; unmatched junction bases: 11. This CDR3 contains 17 residues. CDR3 residues: CASSLNSQGASSYEQYF. DNA of the CDR3: TGTGCCAGCAGTCTAAATTCACAGGGGGCGAGCTCCTACGAGCAGTACTTC.

This clonotype has only a few counts. The CDR3 reads CSVGTGQGYEQYF. The DNA for the CDR3 is TGCAGCGTCGGGACGGGACAGGGTTACGAGCAGTACTTC. The chain combines TRBV29-1 with TRBJ2-7; 9 bases fit TRBD1. The CDR3 contains 13 residues. The germline V gene encodes CDR1 SQVTM and CDR2 ANQGSEA. J lost 4 bases, V lost 6 bases, and 7 bases had no gene match.

The chain employs TRBV6-1 and TRBJ2-2; possibly TRBD2 for D (6 bases). CDR3 length: 14 residues. Per germline, CDR1 MNHNS and CDR2 SASEGT. Trimming took 6 bases from V and 3 from J, leaving 11 bases between them. Here the CDR3 reads CASSRDFDTGELFF. In nucleotides, the CDR3 is TGTGCCAGCAGCAGGGACTTTGACACCGGGGAGCTGTTTTTT.

V usage is TRBV28 and J usage is TRBJ2-3, with 8 bases matching TRBD2. V dropped 6 bases and J dropped 0; count of bases not matched to a gene: 8. The CDR3 is 16 amino acids. Germline V gene sequence: CDR1 MDHEN, CDR2 SYDVKM. As DNA, the CDR3 is TGTGCCAGCAGCGTCCTTAGCGGGACTAGCACAGATACGCAGTATTTT. Protein product: CASSVLSGTSTDTQYF.

The chain joins TRBV7-9 to TRBJ2-3; tentatively, D is TRBD2 (6 bases). CDR1 and CDR2 (germline): SEHNR, FQNEAQ (reference sequence). The CDR3 consists of 12 residues. V was pared by 5 bases and J by 6 bases, with 9 bases between. The CDR3 DNA reads TGTGCCAGCAGCGGAGGGAGGGATACGCAGTATTTT. It encodes CASSGGRDTQYF.

The J gene is TRBJ2-1, the V gene TRBV2, with D hard to call. This CDR3 contains 12 residues. Trimming pared 4 bases from V and 6 bases from J, leaving 7 bases between. Germline V gene data show CDR1 as SNHLY and CDR2 as FYNNEI. The CDR3 loop is CASSGAPNEQFF. The CDR3 DNA reads as TGTGCCAGCAGTGGAGCGCCCAATGAGCAGTTCTTC.

The chain joins TRBV6-1 to TRBJ2-1, with 7 bases that match TRBD1. CDR3 size: 16 residues. The V gene's germline CDR1 is MNHNS and CDR2 SASEGT. V lost 6 bases to trimming and J lost 0 bases; unmatched junction nucleotides: 8. Here the CDR3 reads CASSQTTGDSYNEQFF. CDR3 nucleotide sequence: TGTGCCAGCAGCCAGACAACAGGGGACTCCTACAATGAGCAGTTCTTC.

The CDR3 DNA is TGTGCCAGCAGTGAAGGTGCATCAAGCTCCTACGAGCAGTACTTC. Translated, it gives CASSEGASSSYEQYF. The chain uses TRBV2 and TRBJ2-7; D ambiguous. V lost 1 base to trimming and J lost 0 bases, with 10 bases between them. The germline CDR1 and CDR2 sequences are SNHLY and FYNNEI. The CDR3 spans 15 residues.

This clonotype was detected a few times. J is TRBJ2-5 and V is TRBV20-1; D is perhaps TRBD2 (5 bases). The CDR3 totals 12 residues. Trimming stripped 3 bases from V and 3 bases from J, with 8 bases between. In germline, CDR1 is DFQATT, CDR2 SNEGSKA (reference sequence). The CDR3 nucleotides are TGCAGTGCTAGGTCGGGAAAAGAGACCCAGTACTTC. Its translation: CSARSGKETQYF.

This clonotype occurred a few times. CDR3 residues: CASSQARGREAEAFF. CDR3 sequence (DNA): TGTGCCAGCAGCCAGGCCCGCGGACGTGAGGCTGAAGCTTTCTTT. The chain carries TRBV3-1 and TRBJ1-1; D gene uncertain. V lost 3 bases, J lost 6 bases, and 17 bases lay in between. CDR1 and CDR2 (germline): LGHDT, YNNKEL (reference sequence). This CDR3 has 15 amino acids. The full variable domain, its missing parts supplied by reference TRBV3-1 and TRBJ1-1, is DTAVSQTPKYLVTQMGNDKSIKCEQNLGHDTMYWYKQDSKKFLKIMFSYNNKELIINETVPNRFSPKSPDKAHLNLHINSLELGDSAVYFCASSQARGREAEAFFGQGTRLTVV.

The rearrangement links TRBV13 to TRBJ1-2; D is possibly TRBD1 (5 bases). The germline V gene encodes CDR1 PRHDT and CDR2 FYEKMQ (reference sequence). The germline V and J ends were trimmed by 4 bases and 2 bases, with 14 bases remaining between them. This CDR3 contains 15 residues. The chain's CDR3 is CASSSWSGANYGYTF. The DNA of the CDR3 is TGTGCCAGCAGCTCCTGGTCCGGGGCCAACTATGGCTACACCTTC.

The rearrangement uses TRBV3-1 and TRBJ2-2; 12 bases map to TRBD1. This CDR3 is built from 15 residues. Germline V gene data show CDR1 as LGHDT and CDR2 as YNNKEL (reference sequence). Trimming took 4 bases from V and 8 from J; bases not matched to a gene: 5. CDR3 loop: CASSLGTGGIGELFF. CDR3 DNA: TGTGCCAGCAGCCTGGGGACAGGGGGCATTGGGGAGCTGTTTTTT.

V usage is TRBV7-9 and J usage is TRBJ1-5; D is unresolved. CDR1 and CDR2 (germline): SEHNR, FQNEAQ (reference sequence). V gave up 2 bases and J gave up 5 bases, with 13 bases separating them. The CDR3 has 15 amino acids. CDR3 bases: TGTGCCAGCAGCTTAACCGACAATCGGGATCAGCCCCAGCATTTT. Amino acids: CASSLTDNRDQPQHF.

This clonotype was observed a handful of times. The chain combines TRBV2 with TRBJ1-1, with 7 bases fitting TRBD1. Germline V lookup: CDR1 SNHLY, CDR2 FYNNEI. There are 14 residues in the CDR3. V lost 5 bases to trimming and J lost 4 bases; unmatched junction nucleotides: 7. Here the CDR3 DNA reads TGTGCCAGCAGTTTCAGGGGGGAGGTCACTGAAGCTTTCTTT. Amino acids: CASSFRGEVTEAFF. The full variable domain, in which reference TRBV2 and TRBJ1-1 provide the parts outside the CDR3, is EPEVTQTPSHQVTQMGQEVILRCVPISNHLYFYWYRQILGQKVEFLVSFYNNEISEKSEIFDDQFSVERPDGSNFTLKIRSTKLEDSAMYFCASSFRGEVTEAFFGQGTRLTVV.

This clonotype came up a few times. CDR3 loop: CASGTGIITEAFF. As DNA, the CDR3 is TGTGCCAGCGGAACAGGGATTATAACTGAAGCTTTCTTT. J is TRBJ1-1 and V is TRBV28, with D perhaps matching TRBD1 (6 bases). CDR3 size: 13 residues. Trimming shortened V by 8 bases and J by 5 bases, and 15 bases separated the two germline ends. The germline gives CDR1 MDHEN, CDR2 SYDVKM. Full variable domain (rest looked up from reference TRBV28 and TRBJ1-1): DVKVTQSSRYLVKRTGEKVFLECVQDMDHENMFWYRQDPGLGLRLIYFSYDVKMKEKGDIPEGYSVSREKKERFSLILESASTNQTSMYLCASGTGIITEAFFGQGTRLTVV.

The V call is TRBV20-1, the J call TRBJ1-6; possibly TRBD1 for D (6 bases). Deletions cut 1 base from V and 8 bases from J, with 18 bases between. The CDR3 totals 16 residues. The V gene's germline CDR1 is DFQATT and CDR2 SNEGSKA (reference sequence). The CDR3 region has the DNA TGCAGTGCTAGAGTGGGCAGGACAGTGCAAGATTCACCCCTCCACTTT. This sequence encodes CSARVGRTVQDSPLHF.

The table lists this clonotype with many counts. An end of the junction does not agree with germline; a read error may underlie this. The chain has TRBV12-3 or TRBV12-4 and TRBJ2-5; the D gene is possibly TRBD1 (5 bases). CDR3 length equals 12 residues. In DNA, the CDR3 is TGTGCCAGCAGCTTAGGGGCAGAGACCCAGTACTTC. Residues: CASSLGAETQYF.

The chain recombines TRBV7-9 with TRBJ2-1, with a weak D call TRBD2 (6 bases). Germline loops: CDR1 SEHNR, CDR2 FQNEAQ (reference sequence). Between the trimmed V and J ends, which lost 4 bases and 9 bases, there was a span of 10 bases. This CDR3 region has 12 residues. The CDR3 DNA follows: TGTGCCAGCAGCTCGGGGGACCGTGAGCAGTTCTTC. Its protein is CASSSGDREQFF.

This clonotype was seen many times. The chain carries TRBV2 and TRBJ2-1; D tentatively reads TRBD1 or TRBD2 (6 bases each). The CDR3 has 15 amino acids. CDR1 is SNHLY, CDR2 FYNNEI, per germline. Trimming pared 5 bases from V and 3 bases from J, leaving 14 bases between. Written as DNA, the CDR3 is TGTGCCAGCAGTACTAGGGGGGCTGGCTACAATGAGCAGTTCTTC. It specifies CASSTRGAGYNEQFF.